This record looks at one TCR beta chain sequence and its context. Its antigen remains unidentified. The data originate from a study of T cell responses to AZD1222 COVID-19 vaccine. Findings and limits, study-wide: Spike-wide vaccine-associated CD4 TCRs dominated at 160-218 and 743-854. Vaccination with two AZD1222 doses was followed by a rise in Spike-specific TCR breadth and depth. Close to half of spike-specific TCRs reportedly recognize unmutated variant regions.

Only in-frame clones appear in the TCRdb table, and some are missing; sequencing was by immunoSEQ multiplex PCR. This table holds about 140,000 clones, roughly 90% found once. The CDR3 spans 14 residues. Trimming removed 2 bases at V and 11 bases at J, with 16 bases between. Germline V gene sequence: CDR1 MNHEY, CDR2 SMNVEV (reference sequence). Second-dose timings of about 4 or about 12 weeks were pooled. This sample comprised peripheral blood, obtained 28 days after the second AZD1222 dose. This TCR derives from an adult who received the AZD1222 COVID-19 vaccine. The chain recombines TRBV27 with TRBJ1-5; D possibly corresponds to TRBD1 (5 bases). The CDR3 loop reads CASSLGAGARAQHF. CDR3 DNA: TGTGCCAGCAGTTTAGGGGCAGGAGCAAGGGCCCAGCATTTT.